Listed here are 25 T cell receptor beta chains from one sample, sequenced in a study of T cell responses to AZD1222 COVID-19 vaccine. Clones were sequenced by immunoSEQ multiplex PCR, and TCRdb holds only the in-frame ones, with some missing. Of some 150,000 clones in the sample, 88% were seen once. The material was peripheral blood, obtained on day 0 of MenACWY control vaccination. These receptors were collected from an adult in good health.

This chain joins TRBV11-3 and TRBJ2-3; D is unresolved. CDR3 size: 14 residues. Trimming shortened V by 1 base and J by 1 base, and 6 bases separated the two germline ends. The germline CDR1 and CDR2 sequences are SGHNT and YENEEA. The CDR3 nucleotides read TGTGCCAGCAGCTTAGGACTCCGCACAGATACGCAGTATTTT. It specifies CASSLGLRTDTQYF.

The chain combines TRBV7-3 with TRBJ2-1; the match to TRBD1 covers 7 bases. Germline lookup yields CDR1 SGHTA and CDR2 FQGTGA. V was clipped by 5 bases and J by 1 base; unmatched bases: 5. The CDR3 loop spans 15 amino acids. The CDR3 sequence is CASSPNRGSYNEQFF. The CDR3, as DNA: TGTGCCAGCAGCCCGAACAGGGGTTCCTACAATGAGCAGTTCTTC.

The gene calls are TRBV3-1 (or the pseudogene TRBV3-2) and TRBJ1-4, with 8 bases identical to TRBD1. Germline trimming cut 4 bases from V and 0 bases from J; bases unmatched to any gene: 1. The CDR3 consists of 15 residues. Germline V gives CDR1 LGHDT, CDR2 YNNKEL (reference sequence). CDR3 coding DNA: TGTGCCAGCAGCCTACAGGGGGCAACTAATGAAAAACTGTTTTTT. Amino acid sequence: CASSLQGATNEKLFF.

This chain connects TRBV7-9 to TRBJ2-7; either TRBD1 or TRBD2 may supply D (6 bases each). CDR1 is SEHNR, CDR2 FQNEAQ, per germline (reference sequence). V was pared by 0 bases and J by 7 bases, with 10 bases between. The CDR3 extends over 13 amino acids. The CDR3 protein is CASSLATRGEQYF. CDR3 nucleotides: TGTGCCAGCAGCTTAGCGACTAGGGGGGAGCAGTACTTC.

The V call is TRBV28, the J call TRBJ2-7; tentatively, D is TRBD2 (5 bases). V dropped 5 bases and J dropped 2 bases, with 13 bases sitting between them. CDR1 is MDHEN, CDR2 SYDVKM, per germline. The CDR3 consists of 14 residues. CDR3 nucleotides: TGTGCCAGCAGTCTCGGGGTAACGACCTACGAGCAGTACTTC. Its protein is CASSLGVTTYEQYF.

The rearrangement joins TRBV30 to TRBJ2-4; D might be TRBD1 or TRBD2, each matching 5 bases. Between the trimmed V and J ends, which lost 1 base and 5 bases, there was a span of 9 bases. This CDR3 has 13 amino acids. Germline assignment: CDR1 GTSNPN and CDR2 SVGIG (reference sequence). CDR3 sequence (DNA): TGTGCCTGGAGTGGGGGACCTCAAAACATTCAGTACTTC. This sequence encodes CAWSGGPQNIQYF.

V is TRBV7-8 and J is TRBJ2-5; tentatively, D is TRBD1 or TRBD2 (5 bases each). The V end lost 3 bases, the J end lost 5 bases, and 10 bases lay between the germline ends. This CDR3 is built from 13 residues. The germline V gene encodes CDR1 SGHVS and CDR2 FQNEAQ. CDR3 bases: TGTGCCAGCAGCTTTGGGGGTCGCGAGACCCAGTACTTC. It yields the protein CASSFGGRETQYF.

This sequence joins TRBV6-2 or TRBV6-3 and TRBJ1-1; 7 bases fit TRBD1. Germline trimming cut 2 bases from V and 4 bases from J; bases unmatched to any gene: 7. The CDR3 spans 15 residues. Germline CDR1 is MNHEY and CDR2 is SVGEGT. The CDR3 sequence is CASSYRQGTTTEAFF. The CDR3 DNA is TGTGCCAGCAGTTACCGACAGGGTACAACCACTGAAGCTTTCTTT.

A remark on this clone: A read error may account for a junction end that differs from germline. V gene TRBV7-7 combines with J gene TRBJ2-2; unclear D gene. The CDR3 length is 14 residues. Germline assignment: CDR1 SSHAT and CDR2 FNYEAQ (reference sequence). The CDR3 loop reads CASSRAKNTGELFF. For the CDR3, the DNA is TGTGCTAGCAGCCGAGCAAAGAACACCGGGGAGCTGTTTTTT.

The chain links TRBV7-9 to TRBJ1-1; D is perhaps TRBD1 (6 bases). CDR3 size: 15 residues. Germline lookup yields CDR1 SEHNR and CDR2 FQNEAQ (reference sequence). Trimming pared 1 base from V and 1 base from J, leaving 10 bases between. CDR3 amino acids: CASSLGGAANTEAFF. The CDR3 nucleotides are TGTGCCAGCAGCTTAGGGGGGGCAGCGAACACTGAAGCTTTCTTT.

This clone has just a few counts. The chain is built from TRBV19 and TRBJ1-4; D not resolved. CDR3 length equals 15 residues. In germline, CDR1 is LNHDA, CDR2 SQIVND (reference sequence). Deletions cut 0 bases from V and 0 bases from J, with 5 bases between. CDR3 region: CASSIEGATNEKLFF. Here the CDR3 DNA reads TGTGCCAGTAGTATAGAGGGCGCAACTAATGAAAAACTGTTTTTT.

The V and J genes are TRBV4-3 and TRBJ2-1, with TRBD2 identical over 10 bases. The CDR3 totals 19 residues. Germline CDR1 reads LGHNA; CDR2 reads YSLEER. V gave up 0 bases and J gave up 1 base; unmatched junction bases: 9. CDR3 loop: CASSQDQLLAGRSYNEQFF. The CDR3 DNA is TGCGCCAGCAGCCAAGATCAACTACTAGCGGGGAGGTCCTACAATGAGCAGTTCTTC.

The V and J genes are TRBV30 and TRBJ1-1; D unclear. The germline V gene has CDR1 GTSNPN and CDR2 SVGIG (reference sequence). Trimming removed 2 bases at V and 1 base at J, with 14 bases between. The CDR3 covers 15 residues. The CDR3 spells CAWSTRDFRNTEAFF. The CDR3 nucleotides are TGTGCCTGGAGTACGCGGGATTTTCGGAACACTGAAGCTTTCTTT.

The chain uses TRBV9 and TRBJ1-2; 7 nucleotides agree with TRBD1. The germline gives CDR1 SGDLS, CDR2 YYNGEE. The CDR3 contains 14 residues. V lost 1 base and J lost 6; bases outside the gene matches: 6. CDR3 nucleotides: TGTGCCAGCAGCGTACTGGACAGGTCGGATGGCTACACCTTC. It yields the protein CASSVLDRSDGYTF.

The rearrangement joins TRBV6-2 or TRBV6-3 to TRBJ2-1, with 8 positions matching TRBD2. CDR1 is MNHEY, CDR2 SVGEGT, per germline. V shed 6 bases, J shed 10 bases, and the junction held 14 bases outside the gene matches. The length of the CDR3 is 15 residues. This CDR3 is CASSPTSGLFNEQFF. As DNA, the CDR3 is TGTGCCAGCAGCCCCACTAGCGGCCTCTTCAACGAGCAGTTCTTC.

V is TRBV21-1 and J is TRBJ1-6; the table's D call TRBD1 went unverified against the DNA. TRBV21-1 is recorded as a pseudogene. The CDR3 runs 15 residues. For the CDR3, the DNA is TGTGCCAGCAGCAAAGGACAGGGGAGTTATTCACCCCTCCACTTT. Its protein product is CASSKGQGSYSPLHF.

This rearrangement joins TRBV27 to TRBJ2-7; D is undetermined. Looked up from germline, CDR1 is MNHEY and CDR2 is SMNVEV (reference sequence). The CDR3 covers 13 residues. The V gene lost 6 bases and the J gene lost 5 bases, with 14 bases spanning the gap. The CDR3 sequence is CASSYNELDEQYF. Here the CDR3 DNA reads TGTGCCAGCAGCTACAACGAGTTGGACGAGCAGTACTTC.

This chain joins TRBV20-1 and TRBJ2-3, with 10 bases matching TRBD2. V lost 3 bases to trimming and J lost 6 bases; unmatched junction nucleotides: 3. The CDR3 runs to 13 residues. Germline lookup yields CDR1 DFQATT and CDR2 SNEGSKA (reference sequence). The CDR3 here is CSASIAGGDTQYF. CDR3 nucleotide sequence: TGCAGTGCTAGTATAGCGGGAGGCGATACGCAGTATTTT.

The rearrangement joins TRBV2 to TRBJ1-2; D remains ambiguous. This CDR3 comprises 15 residues. The V end lost 4 bases, the J end lost 7 bases, and 19 bases lay between the germline ends. From germline, CDR1 is SNHLY and CDR2 FYNNEI. The CDR3 bases are TGTGCCAGCAGTGGCCCGGACCGCGGACCCCGTGGCTACACCTTC. It codes for CASSGPDRGPRGYTF.

The V gene is TRBV6-2 or TRBV6-3, the J gene TRBJ1-5, with D tentatively TRBD1 (6 bases). The CDR3 has 13 amino acids. With 5 bases removed from V and 7 bases from J, the gap between germline ends came to 12 bases. Germline V gives CDR1 MNHEY, CDR2 SVGEGT. CDR3 region: CASSPAGGQPQHF. CDR3 bases: TGTGCCAGCAGTCCCGCTGGGGGCCAGCCCCAGCATTTT.

The gene calls are TRBV6-2 or TRBV6-3 and TRBJ1-5; D gene uncertain. The germline V gene has CDR1 MNHEY and CDR2 SVGEGT. Between the trimmed V and J ends, which lost 2 bases and 4 bases, there was a span of 0 bases. CDR3 length: 11 residues. The CDR3 DNA follows: TGTGCCAGCAGTTACAATCAGCCCCAGCATTTT. This codes for CASSYNQPQHF.

V gene TRBV11-3 combines with J gene TRBJ1-1; possibly TRBD1 for D (6 bases). Trimming took 5 bases from V and 8 from J, leaving 15 bases between them. From germline, CDR1 is SGHNT and CDR2 YENEEA. The CDR3 spans 13 residues. Here the CDR3 reads CASSPAGTWEAFF. CDR3 nucleotides: TGTGCCAGCAGCCCGGCCGGGACATGGGAAGCTTTCTTT. Together with reference TRBV11-3 and TRBJ1-1, the CDR3 gives the full variable domain: EAGVVQSPRYKIIEKKQPVAFWCNPISGHNTLYWYLQNLGQGPELLIRYENEEAVDDSQLPKDRFSAERLKGVDSTLKIQPAELGDSAVYLCASSPAGTWEAFFGQGTRLTVV.

The rearrangement joins TRBV5-1 to TRBJ1-5, with unresolved D. CDR1 is SGHRS and CDR2 is YFSETQ in the germline V gene. The CDR3 is made up of 13 amino acids. Trimming shortened V by 1 base and J by 2 bases, and 4 bases separated the two germline ends. CDR3 residues: CASSLTGNQPQHF. CDR3 nucleotide sequence: TGCGCCAGCAGCTTGACAGGCAATCAGCCCCAGCATTTT.

The chain carries TRBV19 and TRBJ1-5; unclear D gene. The CDR3 spans 13 residues. The V and J ends lost 3 bases and 8 bases respectively, with 11 bases between them. CDR1 and CDR2 (germline): LNHDA, SQIVND (reference sequence). The CDR3 loop is CASSIAVGEPQHF. The CDR3 nucleotides read TGTGCCAGTAGTATTGCAGTCGGGGAGCCCCAGCATTTT. Together with reference TRBV19 and TRBJ1-5, the CDR3 gives the full variable domain: DGGITQSPKYLFRKEGQNVTLSCEQNLNHDAMYWYRQDPGQGLRLIYYSQIVNDFQKGDIAEGYSVSREKKESFPLTVTSAQKNPTAFYLCASSIAVGEPQHFGDGTRLSIL.

The genes are TRBV6-5 and TRBJ2-7; TRBD2 matches at 8 bases. The germline CDR1 and CDR2 sequences are MNHEY and SVGAGI. CDR3 length: 15 amino acids. The junction had 9 bases not matched to a gene; V was cut back by 5 bases and J by 3 bases. The CDR3 DNA reads as TGTGCCAGCAGTAGGGGAGACGCGGGGGGCTACGAGCAGTACTTC. Its protein is CASSRGDAGGYEQYF.